Each of the 20 T cell receptor beta chains below was sequenced from the same sample in a study of cytomegalovirus exposure and HLA in healthy donors. The PCR had 60 Vbeta and 13 Jbeta primers. Clones were read by immunoSEQ multiplex PCR, and TCRdb kept only the in-frame ones, dropping some. The sample shows a few hundred thousand clones, approximately 82% of them seen only once. Material for sequencing was PBMCs. All receptors derive from a middle-aged woman in good health and CMV-seronegative.

The J gene is TRBJ2-1, the V gene TRBV14; D unclear. The germline V gene has CDR1 SGHDN and CDR2 FVKESK. The CDR3 totals 15 residues. Trimming removed 1 base from V and 0 bases from J, with 7 bases in between. The CDR3 sequence: CASSQAGSSYNEQFF. Here the CDR3 DNA reads TGTGCCAGCAGCCAAGCAGGTAGCTCCTACAATGAGCAGTTCTTC.

This rearrangement joins TRBV5-1 to TRBJ2-7; 8 nucleotides line up with TRBD1. The CDR3 consists of 16 residues. Germline lookup yields CDR1 SGHRS and CDR2 YFSETQ. The V gene end was trimmed by 0 bases and the J gene end by 3 bases; junction bases not matched to a gene: 8. The CDR3: CASSLGVGTGSYEQYF. In nucleotides, the CDR3 is TGCGCCAGCAGCTTGGGGGTCGGGACAGGAAGCTACGAGCAGTACTTC.

The chain combines TRBV5-1 with TRBJ1-1; D is unresolved. The CDR3 sequence is 14 residues long. Trimming took off 2 bases at V and 0 bases at J, with 8 bases between the two ends. CDR1 is SGHRS, CDR2 YFSETQ, per germline. DNA for the CDR3: TGCGCCAGCAGCTTTACAGATATGAACACTGAAGCTTTCTTT. Its protein is CASSFTDMNTEAFF.

CDR3 loop: CAWTPLQGLSYGYTF. The DNA for the CDR3 is TGTGCCTGGACCCCTTTACAGGGTCTCAGCTATGGCTACACCTTC. This chain joins TRBV30 and TRBJ1-2; D might be TRBD1 (6 bases). Germline V CDR1 and CDR2: GTSNPN, SVGIG (reference sequence). The length of the CDR3 is 15 residues. Trimming took 4 bases from V and 4 from J, leaving 19 bases between them. Combining the CDR3 with reference TRBV30 and TRBJ1-2 gives the whole variable domain SQTIHQWPATLVQPVGSPLSLECTVEGTSNPNLYWYRQAAGRGLQLLFYSVGIGQISSEVPQNLSASRPQDRQFILSSKKLLLSDSGFYLCAWTPLQGLSYGYTFGSGTRLTVV.

V gene TRBV28 combines with J gene TRBJ2-5; the D gene is possibly TRBD2 (5 bases). The J call may be in error: the DNA end matches TRBJ2-7 better. Germline assignment: CDR1 MDHEN and CDR2 SYDVKM. This CDR3 comprises 14 residues. The CDR3 DNA is TGTGCCAGCAGTTTACTAGCAGAGGGATACGAGCAGTACTTC. Protein product: CASSLLAEGYEQYF.

The V call is TRBV11-3, the J call TRBJ2-5; no reliable D call. V shed 6 bases and J shed 1 base, with 3 bases lying between them. The CDR3 sequence is 11 residues long. From germline, CDR1 is SGHNT and CDR2 YENEEA. CDR3 region: CASSIQETQYF. The CDR3, as DNA: TGTGCCAGCAGTATCCAAGAGACCCAGTACTTC.

The V and J genes are TRBV10-2 and TRBJ1-2; D remains unclear. V lost 0 bases, J lost 2 bases, and 19 bases lay in between. The CDR3 runs 18 residues. The germline V gene has CDR1 WSHSY and CDR2 SAAADI. CDR3 region: CASSESYKLREGNYGYTF. The CDR3 DNA follows: TGCGCCAGCAGTGAGTCCTATAAACTGCGGGAGGGAAACTATGGCTACACCTTC.

The chain employs TRBV29-1 and TRBJ1-5, with D tentatively TRBD1 (5 bases). There are 14 residues in the CDR3. Trimming cost V 4 bases and J 1 base, with 11 bases left between them. Germline assignment: CDR1 SQVTM and CDR2 ANQGSEA. DNA of the CDR3: TGCAGCGTTGCCCCGGGACTGAGCAATCAGCCCCAGCATTTT. The encoded protein is CSVAPGLSNQPQHF.

This clone has only a few counts. The genes are TRBV5-1 and TRBJ1-3; D is undetermined. Germline-derived CDR1 and CDR2 are SGHRS and YFSETQ. The CDR3 is 15 residues long. The V end was cut by 0 bases, the J end by 4 bases, with 11 bases between. The CDR3 DNA is TGCGCCAGCAGCTTGGAAGGACTTAACGGAAACACCATATATTTT. It encodes CASSLEGLNGNTIYF.

This rearrangement joins TRBV5-1 to TRBJ2-7; 9 bases line up with TRBD2. The CDR3 contains 16 residues. In germline, CDR1 is SGHRS, CDR2 YFSETQ. J gave up 3 bases and V 2 bases, and 9 bases lay outside the gene matches. Written as DNA, the CDR3 is TGCGCCAGCAGCTTTGGGGGAGCTAGCGGGGTCTACGAGCAGTACTTC. This sequence encodes CASSFGGASGVYEQYF.

The chain employs TRBV9 and TRBJ1-2, with D possibly TRBD1 on 6 matching bases. Trimming pared 4 bases from V and 8 bases from J, leaving 15 bases between. The CDR3 is 13 residues long. Per the germline V gene, CDR1 is SGDLS and CDR2 is YYNGEE. The CDR3 region is CASSSRDNSGYTF. The CDR3 bases are TGTGCCAGCAGCTCCAGGGACAATTCGGGCTACACCTTC. Full variable domain (remainder filled in from reference TRBV9 and TRBJ1-2): DSGVTQTPKHLITATGQRVTLRCSPRSGDLSVYWYQQSLDQGLQFLIQYYNGEERAKGNILERFSAQQFPDLHSELNLSSLELGDSALYFCASSSRDNSGYTFGSGTRLTVV.

This clone occurred once. The CDR3 spells CSVKLEGELFF. CDR3 sequence (DNA): TGCAGCGTCAAACTTGAAGGGGAGCTGTTTTTT. The chain joins TRBV29-1 to TRBJ2-2; D unclear. CDR1 is SQVTM and CDR2 is ANQGSEA in the germline V gene. V was cut by 6 bases and J by 8 bases, with 10 bases left in between. CDR3 length equals 11 residues.

The chain employs TRBV6-6 and TRBJ2-7; 7 bases fit TRBD1. The junction had 4 bases not matched to a gene; V was cut back by 5 bases and J by 6 bases. Germline CDR1 is MNHNY and CDR2 is SVGAGI (reference sequence). CDR3 size: 12 residues. CDR3 loop: CASSQRGREQYF. CDR3 nucleotides: TGTGCCAGCAGTCAAAGGGGGCGCGAGCAGTACTTC.

The chain uses TRBV4-2 and TRBJ1-5; 12 positions agree with TRBD1. The CDR3 is made up of 16 amino acids. Per germline, CDR1 LGHNA and CDR2 YNFKEQ. Losses at the gene ends were 4 bases for V and 7 bases for J; bases not matched to a gene: 8. Here the CDR3 reads CASSRLGTGGGQPQHF. The CDR3 region has the DNA TGTGCCAGCAGCCGCCTCGGGACAGGGGGCGGGCAGCCCCAGCATTTT.

This chain joins TRBV7-2 and TRBJ2-7; TRBD2 matches 11 bases. The trim removed 0 bases at V and 2 bases at J, leaving 12 bases unmatched. Germline-derived CDR1 and CDR2 are SGHTA and FQGNSA. There are 19 residues in the CDR3. DNA of the CDR3: TGTGCCAGCAGCTTAGCGCGGGGGGGACTAGCGGTGAATACCTACGAGCAGTACTTC. Its translation is CASSLARGGLAVNTYEQYF.

The chain employs TRBV28 and TRBJ1-3; D unresolved. CDR3 size: 15 residues. Trimming removed 5 bases from V and 0 bases from J, with 11 bases in between. Germline CDR1 and CDR2: MDHEN and SYDVKM. The CDR3 region is CASSPWAVSGNTIYF. In DNA form, the CDR3 reads TGTGCCAGCAGTCCCTGGGCCGTCTCTGGAAACACCATATATTTT.

The chain uses TRBV2 and TRBJ2-1; D is unclear. Germline CDR1 SNHLY, CDR2 FYNNEI. The length of the CDR3 is 14 residues. Trimming took off 2 bases at V and 5 bases at J, with 10 bases between the two ends. Here the CDR3 DNA reads TGTGCCAGCAGTGAATTACAACCCCACAATGAGCAGTTCTTC. Protein product: CASSELQPHNEQFF.

In its sample, this clone was seen a few times. The chain recombines TRBV6-6 with TRBJ2-2, with D perhaps matching TRBD2 (7 bases). The germline V gene encodes CDR1 MNHNY and CDR2 SVGAGI (reference sequence). The CDR3 covers 15 residues. V lost 10 bases, J lost 1 base, and 16 bases lay in between. The CDR3: CATYKGGGNTGELFF. CDR3 nucleotides: TGTGCCACCTACAAAGGGGGGGGGAACACCGGGGAGCTGTTTTTT.

This clone was detected a few times. This chain uses TRBV5-6 with TRBJ1-4, with unresolved D. The CDR3 is made up of 18 amino acids. Germline CDR1 SGHDT, CDR2 YYEEEE. Trimming left V 3 bases short and J 0 bases short, with 18 bases between. CDR3 region: CASSSLVQLGATNEKLFF. CDR3 bases: TGTGCCAGCAGCTCTTTGGTACAGTTAGGTGCAACTAATGAAAAACTGTTTTTT.

V and J are TRBV19 and TRBJ1-3; D remains unclear. Trimming removed 9 bases from V and 0 bases from J, with 12 bases in between. Germline loops: CDR1 LNHDA, CDR2 SQIVND (reference sequence). This CDR3 region has 14 residues. The CDR3, as DNA: TGTGCCAGCTCCAGGTCTGGCTCTGGAAACACCATATATTTT. Translated: CASSRSGSGNTIYF.